This TCR beta chain was identified during a study of T cell changes during pregnancy in multiple sclerosis. This CDR3 contains 13 residues. V dropped 4 bases and J dropped 4 bases, with 10 bases sitting between them. The germline gives CDR1 SEHNR, CDR2 FQNEAQ (reference sequence). Libraries were prepared by immunoSEQ multiplex PCR; TCRdb keeps only in-frame clonotypes and omits some of them. The sample includes over 10,000 clones, about 94% of them seen just once. The sequenced sample was CD4+ T cells from peripheral blood mononuclear cells, obtained before pregnancy. V usage is TRBV7-9 and J usage is TRBJ1-1, with D possibly being TRBD1 (6 bases). This sequence was found in a female donor with multiple sclerosis, enrolled in a pregnancy study. For the CDR3, the DNA is TGTGCCAGCAGCTACAGGGTTGGCACTGAAGCTTTCTTT. Protein sequence: CASSYRVGTEAFF. The full variable domain, rest sourced from reference TRBV7-9 and TRBJ1-1, is DTGVSQNPRHKITKRGQNVTFRCDPISEHNRLYWYRQTLGQGPEFLTYFQNEAQLEKSRLLSDRFSAERPKGSFSTLEIQRTEQGDSAMYLCASSYRVGTEAFFGQGTRLTVV.